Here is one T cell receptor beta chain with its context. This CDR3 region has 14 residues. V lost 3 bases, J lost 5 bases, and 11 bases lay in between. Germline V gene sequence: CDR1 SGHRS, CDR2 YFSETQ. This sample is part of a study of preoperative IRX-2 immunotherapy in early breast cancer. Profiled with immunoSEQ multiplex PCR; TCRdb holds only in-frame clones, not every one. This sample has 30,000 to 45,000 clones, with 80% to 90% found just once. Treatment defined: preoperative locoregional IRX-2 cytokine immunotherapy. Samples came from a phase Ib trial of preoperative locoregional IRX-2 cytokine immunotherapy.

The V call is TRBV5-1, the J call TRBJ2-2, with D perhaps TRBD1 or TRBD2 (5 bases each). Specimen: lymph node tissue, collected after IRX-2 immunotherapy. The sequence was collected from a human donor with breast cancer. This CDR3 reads CASSSGPTTGELFF. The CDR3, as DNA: TGCGCCAGCAGCTCGGGACCTACAACCGGGGAGCTGTTTTTT.